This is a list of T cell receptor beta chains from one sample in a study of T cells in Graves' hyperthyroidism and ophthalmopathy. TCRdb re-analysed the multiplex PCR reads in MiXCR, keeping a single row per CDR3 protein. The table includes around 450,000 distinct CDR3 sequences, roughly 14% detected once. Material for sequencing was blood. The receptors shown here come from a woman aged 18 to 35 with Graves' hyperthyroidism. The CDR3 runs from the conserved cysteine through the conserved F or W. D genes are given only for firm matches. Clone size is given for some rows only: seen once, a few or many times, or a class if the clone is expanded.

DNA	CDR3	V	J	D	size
TGCGCCAGCAGCCCCGACGCGAACACCGGGGAGCTGTTTTTT	CASSPDANTGELFF	TRBV4-3	TRBJ2-2	-	-
TGCAGTGCTAGTTCTGGGGAGATTCAGCCCCAGCATTTT	CSASSGEIQPQHF	TRBV20-1	TRBJ1-5	-	many
TGTGCCAGCAGTTACGGGACACTCTACGAGCAGTACTTC	CASSYGTLYEQYF	TRBV6-5	TRBJ2-7	-	many
TGCGCCAGCAGCTTGGGACTAGTCACGAGCACAGATACGCAGTATTTT	CASSLGLVTSTDTQYF	TRBV5-1	TRBJ2-3	-	few
TGTGCCGGCAGCCTGACGTCAGGCGAGCAGTACTTC	CAGSLTSGEQYF	TRBV27	TRBJ2-7	-	-
TGTGCCAGCAGACAGGGGGCGTACCCCACTAGCACAGATACGCAGTATTTT	CASRQGAYPTSTDTQYF	TRBV12-3/TRBV12-4	TRBJ2-3	TRBD1	few
TGTGCCAGTAGTATCGGCGGGAACACCGGGGAGCTGTTTTTT	CASSIGGNTGELFF	TRBV19	TRBJ2-2	-	many
TGCGCCAGCAGCTTAACTACTAGCGGGAGGGCCCCTAAGGGGCACAATGAGCAGTTCTTC	CASSLTTSGRAPKGHNEQFF	TRBV5-1	TRBJ2-1	TRBD2	many
TGTGCCAGCAGTTTCCGACTAGCGGGGTCCTCCTACGAGCAGTACTTC	CASSFRLAGSSYEQYF	TRBV12-3/TRBV12-4	TRBJ2-7	TRBD2	many
TGTGCCACCTCCGACTCCGACAGGGGATTAATCGCTCAGCCCCAGCATTTT	CATSDSDRGLIAQPQHF	TRBV19	TRBJ1-5	TRBD1	many
TGCAGTGCTAGGCCGGGACTGGCCCTACAAGAGACCCAGTACTTC	CSARPGLALQETQYF	TRBV20-1	TRBJ2-5	-	many
TGTGCCAGCAGCCAAAGCCCGGACAGGTGGTGGAGTGGCTACACCTTC	CASSQSPDRWWSGYTF	TRBV3-1	TRBJ1-2	TRBD1	many
TGTGCCAGCAGCCCCGTCGGGAACAATCAGCCCCAGCATTTT	CASSPVGNNQPQHF	TRBV3-1	TRBJ1-5	-	few
TGTGCCAGCAGAAATTGGAGAACTGAAGCTTTCTTT	CASRNWRTEAFF	TRBV27	TRBJ1-1	-	many
TGTGCCAGCAGCCATCGACTAGCGACCTACGAGCAGTACTTC	CASSHRLATYEQYF	TRBV5-5	TRBJ2-7	TRBD2	-
TGTGCAAGCAGAGCTTTCGCGGGGGGTTCCTACGAGCAGTACTTC	CASRAFAGGSYEQYF	TRBV3-1	TRBJ2-7	TRBD2	many
TGTGCCAGCAGTTATCGGGATGGCTACACCTTC	CASSYRDGYTF	TRBV2	TRBJ1-2	-	many
TGTGCCAGCAGCTCCCTGGGAGGCGGCTACACCTTC	CASSSLGGGYTF	TRBV5-5	TRBJ1-2	-	few
TGTGCCAGCAGCTCCGACAGGGGAACACAAGAGACCCAGTACTTC	CASSSDRGTQETQYF	TRBV7-9	TRBJ2-5	TRBD1	few
TGTGCCAGCAGCCGGGACATTAATCTCTACAATGAGCAGTTCTTC	CASSRDINLYNEQFF	TRBV27	TRBJ2-1	-	-
TGTGCCAGCAGTCCGCACCATAATTCACCCCTCCACTTT	CASSPHHNSPLHF	TRBV28	TRBJ1-6	-	-
TGCGCCAGCAGCTCTTTAGAGGCCCTTGGAGGAAACATTCAGTACTTC	CASSSLEALGGNIQYF	TRBV5-1	TRBJ2-4	-	-
TGTGCCAGCAGTCTCTCCGGACAAGTTGAAGCTTTCTTT	CASSLSGQVEAFF	TRBV6-2/TRBV6-3	TRBJ1-1	-	many
TGTGCCAGCAGCTTAACTAGCGGGACCGTCATTCAGTACTTC	CASSLTSGTVIQYF	TRBV5-5	TRBJ2-4	TRBD2	many
TGTGCCAGCAGTCTTACCAGGGGTGGAAACACCATATATTTT	CASSLTRGGNTIYF	TRBV27	TRBJ1-3	-	many
TGTGCCAGCAGCCGCGGGGGGAGCACAGATACGCAGTATTTT	CASSRGGSTDTQYF	TRBV11-3	TRBJ2-3	TRBD2	many
TGTGCCAGCAGTTTAGATCCTGGAGCGTGGCTAGCGGGAGGGCCTACCGGGGAGCTGTTTTTT	CASSLDPGAWLAGGPTGELFF	TRBV12-3/TRBV12-4	TRBJ2-2	TRBD2	many
TGTGCCAGCAGTTACCGGGGACGGACAGCTATCTACGAGCAGTACTTC	CASSYRGRTAIYEQYF	TRBV6-5	TRBJ2-7	-	few
TGTGCCAGCAGCTTAGAGGTGGGGACAGGAGGAAGATATGGCTACACCTTC	CASSLEVGTGGRYGYTF	TRBV11-2	TRBJ1-2	TRBD1	many
TGTGCCATCAGTGGTTCCCCGGACAATTACTACGAGCAGTACTTC	CAISGSPDNYYEQYF	TRBV10-3	TRBJ2-7	-	-
TGTGCCAGCAGCCCGACAGGGGCCCACTACGAGCAGTACTTC	CASSPTGAHYEQYF	TRBV5-8	TRBJ2-7	TRBD1	-
TGTGCCAGCAGTTTCGACGGGGGCAATCAGCCCCAGCATTTT	CASSFDGGNQPQHF	TRBV27	TRBJ1-5	-	many
TGTGCCAGCAGCGGGACTAGCGGTGGGGGAGATACGCAGTATTTT	CASSGTSGGGDTQYF	TRBV5-4	TRBJ2-3	TRBD2	few
TGTGCCAGCAGCTGGACTAGCGTGGAGACCCAGTACTTC	CASSWTSVETQYF	TRBV11-2	TRBJ2-5	TRBD2	-
TGTGCCAGCAGTTCCGGGGAGATGAACACTGAAGCTTTCTTT	CASSSGEMNTEAFF	TRBV2	TRBJ1-1	-	many